These 3 T cell receptor beta chains originate from one sample sequenced in a study of shared clonotypes between healthy human individuals. Sequencing was performed with immunoSEQ multiplex PCR; in TCRdb, only in-frame clones are kept and a portion is missing. The repertoire holds about 680,000 clones, with more than 70% as singletons. Sequenced sample: memory CD4+ T cells sorted from blood. Specified subset: CD45RA-negative fraction. All receptors derive from a woman aged 25-40 years in good health.

The chain uses TRBV7-2 and TRBJ2-5; D assignment may be TRBD1 or TRBD2 (5 bases each). The germline gives CDR1 SGHTA, CDR2 FQGNSA. CDR3 length equals 17 residues. Deletions cut 5 bases from V and 1 base from J, with 20 bases between. CDR3 sequence: CASSNGIRDGPQETQYF. As DNA, the CDR3 is TGTGCCAGCAGCAACGGGATCCGGGACGGACCCCAAGAGACCCAGTACTTC.

This clone was detected a few times. The V and J genes are TRBV28 and TRBJ1-2, with 7 bases lining up with TRBD1. With 2 bases clipped from V and 8 bases from J, the junction kept 11 bases outside the gene matches. The CDR3 length is 15 residues. CDR1 and CDR2 from the germline V gene are MDHEN and SYDVKM. The CDR3 loop reads CASSLQGVAGGGYTF. The CDR3 DNA is TGTGCCAGCAGTTTACAGGGTGTGGCAGGGGGAGGCTACACCTTC.

The gene calls are TRBV14 and TRBJ1-1; D is undetermined. CDR1 and CDR2 (germline): SGHDN, FVKESK. CDR3 length equals 13 residues. Trimming took off 2 bases at V and 1 base at J, with 5 bases between the two ends. In nucleotides, the CDR3 is TGTGCCAGCAGCCAACACGGGAACACTGAAGCTTTCTTT. Its protein product is CASSQHGNTEAFF.